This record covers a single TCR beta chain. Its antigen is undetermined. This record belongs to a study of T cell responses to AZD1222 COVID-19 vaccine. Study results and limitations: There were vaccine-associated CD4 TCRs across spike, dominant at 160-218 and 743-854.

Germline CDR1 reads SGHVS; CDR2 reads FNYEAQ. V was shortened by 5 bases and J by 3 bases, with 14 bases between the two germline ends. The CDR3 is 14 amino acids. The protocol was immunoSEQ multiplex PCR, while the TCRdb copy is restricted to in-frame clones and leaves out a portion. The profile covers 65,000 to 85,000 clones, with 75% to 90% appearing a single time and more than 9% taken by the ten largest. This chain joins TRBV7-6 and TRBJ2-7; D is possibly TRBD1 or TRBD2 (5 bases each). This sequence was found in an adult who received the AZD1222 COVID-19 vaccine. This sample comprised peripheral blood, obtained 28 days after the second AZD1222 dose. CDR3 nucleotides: TGTGCCAGCAGCCCGAGAGGGGTCGACTACGAGCAGTACTTC. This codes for CASSPRGVDYEQYF.